The 19 T cell receptor beta chains below come from one sample, sequenced in a study of CD8+ T cells in alopecia areata. The treatment is: oral pan-JAK inhibitor, 5-10 mg twice daily. Sequencing relied on a cDNA template that was reverse transcribed from extracted RNA. Profiled with immunoSEQ multiplex PCR; TCRdb holds only in-frame clones, not every one. The top ten clones hold around 1.2% of a sample with hundreds of thousands of clones, more than 55% of them seen once. The specimen was CD4+ T cells sorted from blood, collected at week 44, from a patient treated with tofacitinib. The receptors stem from a human donor with alopecia areata.

The chain links TRBV14 to TRBJ1-6; no definite D call. The germline V gene encodes CDR1 SGHDN and CDR2 FVKESK. The V end lost 2 bases, the J end lost 0 bases, and 5 bases lay between the germline ends. This CDR3 region has 15 residues. CDR3 bases: TGTGCCAGCAGCCAATCTGACTCCTATAATTCACCCCTCCACTTT. Translation: CASSQSDSYNSPLHF.

The rearrangement joins TRBV11-2 to TRBJ2-7; D remains unclear. Germline CDR1 and CDR2: SGHAT and FQNNGV. The V and J ends lost 0 bases and 1 base respectively, with 10 bases between them. The CDR3 has 15 residues. The CDR3 sequence: CASSLDRTSSYEQYF. The CDR3 DNA sequence: TGTGCCAGCAGCTTAGATCGAACCTCTTCCTACGAGCAGTACTTC.

This clone was observed a few times. The J gene is TRBJ2-7, the V gene TRBV18; D remains ambiguous. The V gene's germline CDR1 is KGHSH and CDR2 LQKENI. Trimming stripped 2 bases from V and 0 bases from J, with 11 bases between. The CDR3 has 15 residues. CDR3 residues: CASSPGLQSSYEQYF. DNA for the CDR3: TGTGCCAGCTCACCAGGGTTGCAGAGCTCCTACGAGCAGTACTTC.

V usage is TRBV5-6 and J usage is TRBJ2-7, with 7 bases that match TRBD1. V lost 0 bases, J lost 6 bases, and 6 bases stayed unmatched. CDR3 size: 14 residues. The V gene's germline CDR1 is SGHDT and CDR2 YYEEEE. CDR3 region: CASSLEGGPREQYF. The CDR3 DNA follows: TGTGCCAGCAGCTTGGAAGGGGGCCCGCGCGAGCAGTACTTC.

The V call is TRBV18, the J call TRBJ2-3; unclear D gene. The germline V gene encodes CDR1 KGHSH and CDR2 LQKENI. Deletions cut 3 bases from V and 2 bases from J, with 3 bases between. The CDR3 is made up of 12 amino acids. In DNA form, the CDR3 reads TGTGCCAGCTCACCGCCCACAGATACGCAGTATTTT. It specifies CASSPPTDTQYF.

The rearrangement joins TRBV29-1 to TRBJ2-7, with D unresolved. The CDR3 is 12 residues long. Trimming pared 4 bases from V and 3 bases from J, leaving 10 bases between. CDR1 is SQVTM and CDR2 is ANQGSEA in the germline V gene. The CDR3 loop reads CSVVDGFYEQYF. Written as DNA, the CDR3 is TGCAGCGTTGTTGACGGGTTCTACGAGCAGTACTTC.

This sequence joins TRBV11-2 and TRBJ2-7, with D possibly TRBD1 on 6 matching bases. The germline V and J ends were trimmed by 5 bases and 2 bases, with 16 bases remaining between them. Germline loops: CDR1 SGHAT, CDR2 FQNNGV. The CDR3 has 15 amino acids. CDR3: CASSPRGGTPYEQYF. The DNA for the CDR3 is TGTGCCAGCAGCCCGAGGGGTGGGACACCCTACGAGCAGTACTTC.

The chain couples TRBV6-5 to TRBJ2-1; TRBD2 is a possible D gene (5 bases). Trimming cost V 5 bases and J 2 bases, with 10 bases left between them. CDR3 length: 14 residues. Germline CDR1 and CDR2: MNHEY and SVGAGI. CDR3 amino acids: CASSPAGAYNEQFF. The CDR3 bases are TGTGCCAGCAGTCCTGCCGGGGCCTACAATGAGCAGTTCTTC.

This chain uses TRBV29-1 with TRBJ1-1, with 8 bases matching TRBD1. V dropped 7 bases and J dropped 6; count of bases not matched to a gene: 10. The CDR3 covers 13 residues. Germline lookup yields CDR1 SQVTM and CDR2 ANQGSEA. In nucleotides, the CDR3 is TGCAGCGCTGAGGGGCAGGGGGCGTCTGAAGCTTTCTTT. It encodes CSAEGQGASEAFF.

V is TRBV29-1 and J is TRBJ1-1; D call uncertain. CDR3 size: 12 residues. Germline CDR1 SQVTM, CDR2 ANQGSEA. Trimming cost V 8 bases and J 2 bases, with 12 bases left between them. The CDR3 DNA reads TGCAGCTCTGTAGAGAGTAACACTGAAGCTTTCTTT. This codes for CSSVESNTEAFF.

CDR3 loop: CSVDRGADGYTF. CDR3 DNA sequence: TGCAGCGTTGATCGAGGGGCGGACGGCTACACCTTC. The V and J genes are TRBV29-1 and TRBJ1-2, with a weak D call TRBD1 (5 bases). Trimming cost V 3 bases and J 8 bases, with 13 bases left between them. CDR1 is SQVTM, CDR2 ANQGSEA, per germline. This CDR3 spans 12 amino acids.

This sequence joins TRBV2 and TRBJ1-1; a possible D gene is TRBD1 (6 bases). CDR3 length: 16 residues. V was cut by 0 bases and J by 4 bases, with 15 bases left in between. Germline CDR1 is SNHLY and CDR2 is FYNNEI. The chain's CDR3 is CASSEALRTASTEAFF. In DNA, the CDR3 is TGTGCCAGCAGTGAAGCGCTTCGGACAGCCTCCACTGAAGCTTTCTTT.

This clone has a handful of counts. The chain combines TRBV2 with TRBJ1-6, with 8 bases lining up with TRBD1. Trimming removed 4 bases from V and 8 bases from J; junction bases left unmatched: 4. The CDR3 spans 14 residues. Germline V gene lookup returns CDR1 SNHLY and CDR2 FYNNEI. In nucleotides, the CDR3 is TGTGCCAGCAGTGGACAGGGGCCGTATTCACCCCTCCACTTT. It codes for CASSGQGPYSPLHF.

J is TRBJ2-4 and V is TRBV29-1; unclear D gene. There are 15 residues in the CDR3. V lost 2 bases and J 1 base, leaving 12 bases between the germline ends. Germline CDR1 reads SQVTM; CDR2 reads ANQGSEA. The CDR3 region is CSVESIVMAKNIQYF. Here the CDR3 DNA reads TGCAGCGTTGAATCAATAGTCATGGCCAAAAACATTCAGTACTTC.

This clone was detected only once. This chain joins TRBV30 and TRBJ1-1; TRBD1 matches at 8 bases. Germline CDR1 reads GTSNPN; CDR2 reads SVGIG (reference sequence). CDR3 length equals 16 residues. With 3 bases clipped from V and 5 bases from J, the junction kept 14 bases outside the gene matches. The CDR3 loop is CAWREETGEVNTEAFF. The CDR3 DNA reads TGTGCCTGGAGGGAGGAGACAGGGGAGGTCAATACTGAAGCTTTCTTT.

V gene TRBV28 combines with J gene TRBJ2-1; D gene uncertain. V shed 6 bases and J shed 5 bases, with 8 bases lying between them. The CDR3 extends over 12 amino acids. Looked up from germline, CDR1 is MDHEN and CDR2 is SYDVKM. In nucleotides, the CDR3 is TGTGCCAGCAGGTTGGGTCACAATGAGCAGTTCTTC. It is translated as CASRLGHNEQFF.

J is TRBJ2-5 and V is TRBV5-4; maybe TRBD1 (6 bases). CDR1 is SGHNT and CDR2 is YYREEE in the germline V gene (reference sequence). Trimming removed 9 bases from V and 4 bases from J, with 16 bases in between. This CDR3 is built from 13 residues. The CDR3 DNA is TGTGCCACCGCTCAGGGACAAGCAGAGACCCAGTACTTC. Its protein is CATAQGQAETQYF.

The chain couples TRBV19 to TRBJ1-2; possible D gene TRBD1, 5 bases. The V and J ends lost 2 bases and 6 bases respectively, with 13 bases between them. The germline gives CDR1 LNHDA, CDR2 SQIVND (reference sequence). This CDR3 has 14 amino acids. The CDR3 sequence: CASSISSREHGYTF. The CDR3 DNA follows: TGTGCCAGTAGTATATCGAGCAGGGAACATGGCTACACCTTC.

The sample holds one count of this clone. V usage is TRBV7-2 and J usage is TRBJ2-1; D gene uncertain. Trimming cost V 2 bases and J 6 bases, with 5 bases left between them. Germline values: CDR1 SGHTA, CDR2 FQGNSA. CDR3 length: 12 residues. The CDR3, as DNA: TGTGCCAGCAGCTTACCCGCCAATGAGCAGTTCTTC. Its translation: CASSLPANEQFF. Supplemented by reference TRBV7-2 and TRBJ2-1, the full variable domain reads GAGVSQSPSNKVTEKGKDVELRCDPISGHTALYWYRQSLGQGLEFLIYFQGNSAPDKSGLPSDRFSAERTGGSVSTLTIQRTQQEDSAVYLCASSLPANEQFFGPGTRLTVL.